The clone carrying this T cell receptor beta chain was detected only a few times. TCRdb's table, derived via immunoSEQ multiplex PCR, lists solely in-frame clones and lacks some. The data contain 250,000 to 300,000 clones, around 87% of them singletons. This sample was taken from a study of blood T cell repertoires in COVID-19. Looking at the study overall: Acute and convalescent COVID-19 samples came from the United States, Italy and Spain.

CDR3 length equals 13 residues. The germline V gene has CDR1 LNHDA and CDR2 SQIVND (reference sequence). V lost 6 bases and J 0 bases, leaving 6 bases between the germline ends. Sequencing was carried out using peripheral blood. The sequence was obtained from a woman in her 40s who had recovered from COVID-19. V is TRBV19 and J is TRBJ1-3; D gene ambiguous. CDR3 nucleotides: TGTGCCAGTAGCGACAACTCTGGAAACACCATATATTTT. Translation: CASSDNSGNTIYF.